These 2 T cell receptor beta chains came from one sample sequenced in a study of Tregs in tolerant kidney transplant recipients. Generated by immunoSEQ multiplex PCR, the TCRdb table keeps only in-frame clones and is missing some. The data contain tens of thousands of clones, more than 80% of them singletons. The sample consisted of CD8+ T cells from blood. The receptors come from a human donor in good health.

The rearrangement links TRBV6-5 to TRBJ2-1; D is ambiguous. The V gene lost 2 bases and the J gene lost 6 bases, with 8 bases spanning the gap. The CDR3 runs to 13 residues. CDR1 and CDR2 from the germline V gene are MNHEY and SVGAGI. The CDR3 DNA reads as TGTGCCAGCAGTTACCAGGCTAGCAATGAGCAGTTCTTC. Protein: CASSYQASNEQFF.

The chain carries TRBV5-4 and TRBJ2-6; 7 nucleotides align to TRBD2. Germline V lookup: CDR1 SGHNT, CDR2 YYREEE (reference sequence). The CDR3 loop spans 16 amino acids. After removal of 4 bases from V and 0 bases from J, the junction contained 4 bases not matched to a gene. The CDR3 sequence is CASSPTSSSGANVLTF. Written as DNA, the CDR3 is TGTGCCAGCAGCCCGACTAGCAGCTCTGGGGCCAACGTCCTGACTTTC.